This entry concerns a single T cell receptor (beta chain). Antigen: not known. The treatment: roughly 19 received Ad26.COV2.S at low or high dose, single or two shots; 5 received placebo; per-sample allocation not given. Sampling was done on day 63 after the first vaccine or placebo injection. Expression of Wuhan-strain SARS-CoV-2 spike came from the Ad26 vector that formed the vaccine. The entry originates in a study of Ad26.COV2.S vaccination and SARS-CoV-2 variants. Study results and limitations: Reportedly, spike-specific CD8+ and CD4+ T cell responses achieved substantial breadth once vaccination had taken place. Vaccinated individuals (as opposed to placebo recipients) had higher spike-specific TCR breadth. Placebo and vaccine recipients had non-spike TCR breadth that was similar.

V trimming: 2 bases; J trimming: 1 base; junction bases outside the gene matches: 6. This CDR3 is built from 16 residues. Germline V lookup: CDR1 SGHDT, CDR2 YYEEEE. Repertoires were generated with immunoSEQ multiplex PCR, while TCRdb's copy carries only in-frame clones and drops some. The sample has some 350,000 clones; 90% are singletons. The genes are TRBV5-6 and TRBJ2-4; 7 positions agree with TRBD1. The material sequenced was peripheral blood, taken in a trial of Ad26.COV2.S vaccine versus placebo. The TCR was taken from a person aged 18-65 years who received the Ad26.COV2.S COVID-19 vaccine or a placebo. DNA of the CDR3: TGTGCCAGCAGCTTCCGGTCACAGGGGGCCAAAAACATTCAGTACTTC. Its protein is CASSFRSQGAKNIQYF.